These T cell receptor beta chains were read from a single sample in a study of T cell responses to AZD1222 COVID-19 vaccine. Clones were read by immunoSEQ multiplex PCR, and TCRdb kept only the in-frame ones, dropping some. The sample includes around 140,000 clones, roughly nine tenths of them seen just once. This specimen consisted of peripheral blood, obtained on day 0 of AZD1222 vaccination. Receptors originate from an adult in good health. CDR3s include the opening cysteine and the closing phenylalanine or tryptophan. The D gene is left open where the match is weak.

>TRBV9|TRBJ1-1|-
CASTPAGGTEAFF
TGTGCCAGCACCCCAGCGGGCGGCACTGAAGCTTTCTTT
>TRBV3-1/TRBV3-2|TRBJ2-1|TRBD2
CASSPRLLATSYNEQFF
TGTGCCAGCAGCCCCCGCCTACTAGCGACTTCCTACAATGAGCAGTTCTTC
>TRBV7-9|TRBJ1-1|-
CASSAPYYQGGWANTEAFF
TGTGCCAGCAGCGCCCCATACTATCAGGGAGGATGGGCGAACACTGAAGCTTTCTTT
>TRBV23-1|TRBJ1-2|TRBD1
CATQGDRQKNYGYTF
TGCGCCACTCAGGGGGACCGCCAGAAGAACTATGGCTACACCTTC
>TRBV6-6|TRBJ2-7|TRBD1
CASSMGQGWYEQYF
TGTGCCAGCAGTATGGGACAGGGTTGGTACGAGCAGTACTTC
>TRBV5-1|TRBJ1-4|TRBD1
CASSATTGVGEKLFF
TGCGCCAGCAGCGCCACTACAGGGGTCGGTGAAAAACTGTTTTTT
>TRBV11-2|TRBJ2-7|TRBD2
CASSIGTSGRYNEQYF
TGTGCCAGCAGCATCGGGACTAGCGGGAGGTATAACGAGCAGTACTTC
>TRBV7-2|TRBJ2-5|TRBD2
CASRYLAGGPETQYF
TGTGCCAGCAGATACTTAGCGGGGGGGCCGGAGACCCAGTACTTC
>TRBV19|TRBJ2-5|-
CASSIGTGTSSETQYF
TGTGCCAGTAGTATAGGTACCGGGACCAGCTCCGAGACCCAGTACTTC
>TRBV11-2|TRBJ1-4|-
CASSRDRFEKLFF
TGTGCCAGCAGCCGCGACAGGTTTGAAAAACTGTTTTTT